This T cell receptor (beta chain) was found in a study of shared clonotypes between healthy human individuals. Execution of the assay was at deep level. As handled by the study authors: Filtering differed because ImmunoSEQ produced junction-only sequences that carried no quality scores. TCRdb's copy holds only in-frame clones and misses some; the assay was immunoSEQ multiplex PCR. For V, J and clone size, that table is used; D and trimming come from the DNA. The data contain approximately 2.4 million clones, around 95% of them seen just once; the ten biggest clones take up over 0.1%. The J segment lost 2 bases and the V segment lost 4 bases, leaving 11 bases of the junction unmatched. The CDR3 is made up of 16 amino acids. Germline V gene data show CDR1 as MNHEY and CDR2 as SVGAGI.

This chain connects TRBV6-5 to TRBJ2-7, with 7 bases that match TRBD2. Sample: naive CD4+ T cells sorted from blood. Documented subset: CD45RA+ positively selected. The receptor comes from a man younger than 30 in good health. The chain's CDR3 is CASSSLSGGKTYEQYF. In DNA form, the CDR3 reads TGTGCCAGCAGTTCCCTCTCGGGGGGAAAAACCTACGAGCAGTACTTC.